A selection of T cell receptor beta chains follows, all from one sample in a study of shared clonotypes between healthy human individuals. The protocol was immunoSEQ multiplex PCR, while the TCRdb copy is restricted to in-frame clones and leaves out a portion. This sample has roughly 220,000 clones, with 60% to 70% found just once. Specimen: memory CD4+ T cells sorted from blood. The receptors originated from a young man in good health. Both conserved end residues are part of each CDR3. A D gene is named only where the DNA matches it firmly. Some rows mark clone size as missing; the rest say once, few, many or name a class of expanded clone.

cdr3_nt cdr3_aa j_call v_call d_call clone_size
TGCGCCAGCAGGGCTACTAGCGGACAATCCTACGAGCAGTACTTC CASRATSGQSYEQYF TRBJ2-7 TRBV5-1 TRBD2 .
TGTGCCAGCTCACCTCGGACTAGCGGCTTAGATACGCAGTATTTT CASSPRTSGLDTQYF TRBJ2-3 TRBV18 TRBD2 .
TGTGCCAGCAGCTTACGAGGGGCAGCGAGCTCTGGAAACACCATATATTTT CASSLRGAASSGNTIYF TRBJ1-3 TRBV9 . .
TGTGCCAGCAGTCCCCGGGATTATAGCAATCAGCCCCAGCATTTT CASSPRDYSNQPQHF TRBJ1-5 TRBV27 . few
TGTGCCAGCAGCTTGTCGGAACCCTCAACAGATACGCAGTATTTT CASSLSEPSTDTQYF TRBJ2-3 TRBV7-2 . many
TGTGCCAGCAGTGTTTCCGTGAACACTGAAGCTTTCTTT CASSVSVNTEAFF TRBJ1-1 TRBV6-1 . few
TGTGCCAGTAGCATGACTAGCGGGAATGTGAAGACCCAGTACTTC CASSMTSGNVKTQYF TRBJ2-5 TRBV19 TRBD2 .
TGTGCCAGCAGTGAAGTCGATATCGGGACTAGCGGGAGAGTCGGCTCCAATGAGCAGTTCTTC CASSEVDIGTSGRVGSNEQFF TRBJ2-1 TRBV6-1 TRBD2 .
TGTGCCAGCAGCTTATTGACAGGGGGCGGGAATGGAGCTTTCTTT CASSLLTGGGNGAFF TRBJ1-1 TRBV7-2 TRBD1 once
TGTGCCAGCAGCCTCATCCTTGGGGGGTCTGGAAACACCATATATTTT CASSLILGGSGNTIYF TRBJ1-3 TRBV28 . .
TGTGCCATCAGTGATATACGGACAGACTACGAGCAGTACTTC CAISDIRTDYEQYF TRBJ2-7 TRBV10-3 . once
TGTGCCAGCTCCCGGGACAGGGATTTAATGAACACTGAAGCTTTCTTT CASSRDRDLMNTEAFF TRBJ1-1 TRBV18 TRBD1 .
TGTGCCAGCAGTGCGGCTAGCGGGAGGGCCCTCTACGAGCAGTACTTC CASSAASGRALYEQYF TRBJ2-7 TRBV6-1 TRBD2 once
TGCGCCAGCAGCCAAGATCCGGCTGGGGCTTATGGCTACACCTTC CASSQDPAGAYGYTF TRBJ1-2 TRBV4-3 . .
TGTGCCAGCACCAACGTCGGGACAGGGGCCGGGGGAGAGACCCAGTACTTC CASTNVGTGAGGETQYF TRBJ2-5 TRBV5-5 TRBD1 .
TGTGCCCGCCCGAGGGTAGCCAAAAACATTCAGTACTTC CARPRVAKNIQYF TRBJ2-4 TRBV19 . few
TGTGCCAGCAGCTTATCAGCGGGAAGGATTAGGGATACGCAGTATTTT CASSLSAGRIRDTQYF TRBJ2-3 TRBV7-2 TRBD2 .
TGCGCCAGCAGCTCGGGACTCAGGAACACTGAAGCTTTCTTT CASSSGLRNTEAFF TRBJ1-1 TRBV5-1 . .
TGTGCCAGCAGCAGGGGAGGCGAGCAGTACTTC CASSRGGEQYF TRBJ2-7 TRBV27 . .
TGTGCCAGTAGTGCGACAGGGGACTACGAGCAGTACTTC CASSATGDYEQYF TRBJ2-7 TRBV19 TRBD1 few
TGTGCCAGCAGCTCCTCATGGGGAAACACTGAAGCTTTCTTT CASSSSWGNTEAFF TRBJ1-1 TRBV7-9 . .
TGCGCCAGCATATGGACTAGCGGGAGTGGAGCCGGGGAGCTGTTTTTT CASIWTSGSGAGELFF TRBJ2-2 TRBV5-1 TRBD2 .
TGCGCCAGCAGCTTGATAGGCGTCACAGATACGCAGTATTTT CASSLIGVTDTQYF TRBJ2-3 TRBV5-1 . .
TGTGCCAGCAGTTTGTCAGGGGGGCACAATGAGCAGTTCTTC CASSLSGGHNEQFF TRBJ2-1 TRBV2 . few